What follows describes a single TCR beta chain. Germline CDR1 and CDR2: SGHDT and YYEEEE. CDR3 length: 13 residues. V dropped 6 bases and J dropped 3 bases, with 12 bases sitting between them. The data originate from a study of blood T cell repertoires in COVID-19. Overall study: Samples taken during acute and convalescent COVID-19 were collected in the United States, Italy and Spain. PBMCs, B-cell-depleted T cells, or T cells were the source of the cDNA or gDNA that made up the material.

Original methodology: By means of reference gene primer amplification, nucleated cell counts were estimated. The protocol was immunoSEQ multiplex PCR, while the TCRdb copy is restricted to in-frame clones and leaves out a portion. V, J and clone size were drawn from that table, and D and trimming were deduced from the DNA. The table lists fewer than 250,000 clones, about nine tenths of them singletons. Specimen: peripheral blood. The chain links TRBV5-6 to TRBJ1-2; D might be TRBD1 (5 bases). This sequence originates from a woman in her fifties or sixties with acute or convalescent COVID-19. CDR3 region: CASKGRVDYGYTF. The CDR3 DNA reads as TGTGCCAGCAAGGGCAGGGTTGACTATGGCTACACCTTC.